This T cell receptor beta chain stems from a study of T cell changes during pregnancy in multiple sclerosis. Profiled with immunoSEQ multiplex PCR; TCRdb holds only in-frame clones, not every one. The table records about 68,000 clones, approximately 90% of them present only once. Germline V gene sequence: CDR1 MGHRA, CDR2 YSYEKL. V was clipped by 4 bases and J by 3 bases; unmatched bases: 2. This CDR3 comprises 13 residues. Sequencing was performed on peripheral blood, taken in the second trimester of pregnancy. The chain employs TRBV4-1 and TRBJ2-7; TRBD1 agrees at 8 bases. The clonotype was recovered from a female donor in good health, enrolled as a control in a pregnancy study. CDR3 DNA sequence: TGCGCCAGCAGCCGAGGACAGGGCTACGAGCAGTACTTC. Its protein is CASSRGQGYEQYF.